This T cell receptor beta chain appears in the sequencing data of a study of human T cells and chemical hapten exposure. Study-level results: TCRs at high frequency, those above 1 in 1000, did not change with DPC sensitization.

Regarding time point: pre-sensitization, week 0. Indicated treatment: therapeutic diphenylcyclopropenone sensitization with weekly scalp DPC. MiXCR, run by TCRdb on the RACE reads, gives a single entry per CDR3 protein. The sample holds about 250,000 distinct CDR3 sequences, around 7% seen once. This CDR3 has 14 amino acids. The germline gives CDR1 SGHRS, CDR2 YFSETQ. V gave up 6 bases and J gave up 0 bases, with 11 bases separating them. This clonotype was picked up a small number of times. What it recognizes is unknown. The chain combines TRBV5-1 with TRBJ2-3, with D possibly matching TRBD2 (6 bases). The TCR comes from a man aged 18-30 years with alopecia areata. Some clones in this sample may be carry-over from other donors' samples. Sample: whole blood, taken in connection with sensitization to the hapten diphenylcyclopropenone (DPC). The DNA of the CDR3 is TGCGCCAGCACATGGGGGGATAGCACAGATACGCAGTATTTT. Protein product: CASTWGDSTDTQYF.